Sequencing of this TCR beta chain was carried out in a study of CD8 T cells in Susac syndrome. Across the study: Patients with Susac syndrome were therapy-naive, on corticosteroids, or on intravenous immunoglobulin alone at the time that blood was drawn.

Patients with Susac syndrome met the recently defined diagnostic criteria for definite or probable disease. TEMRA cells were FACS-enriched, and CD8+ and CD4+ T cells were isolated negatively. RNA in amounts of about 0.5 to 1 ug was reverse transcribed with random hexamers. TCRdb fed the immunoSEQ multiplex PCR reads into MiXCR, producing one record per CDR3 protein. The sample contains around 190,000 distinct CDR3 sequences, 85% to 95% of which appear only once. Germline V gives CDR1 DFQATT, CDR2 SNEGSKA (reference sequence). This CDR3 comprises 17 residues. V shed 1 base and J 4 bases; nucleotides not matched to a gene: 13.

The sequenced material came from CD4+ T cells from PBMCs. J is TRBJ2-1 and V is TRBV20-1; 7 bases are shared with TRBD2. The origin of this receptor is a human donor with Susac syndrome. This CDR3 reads CSARVFGRGKLYNEQFF. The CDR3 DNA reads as TGCAGTGCTAGAGTGTTTGGGAGGGGAAAACTATACAATGAGCAGTTCTTC.